This T cell receptor (beta chain) emerged from a study of cytomegalovirus exposure and HLA in healthy donors. Study-wide findings and caveats: Within an earlier analysis, most TCR beta V segments proved productive either about 87% or about 30% of the time.

Points on this clone: The antigen remains unidentified.

The primer mix had 60 Vbeta and 13 Jbeta primers. Some clones are missing from TCRdb's copy, which holds only in-frame ones; the method was immunoSEQ multiplex PCR. The sample carries roughly 130,000 clones, 80% recorded once. The CDR3 has 15 amino acids. V was cut by 1 base and J by 2 bases, with 11 bases left in between. The germline CDR1 and CDR2 sequences are MGHRA and YSYEKL. The origin of this receptor is a man between 35 and 55 years old in good health and CMV-seronegative. The chain is built from TRBV4-1 and TRBJ1-2; D unclear. Sequencing input: PBMCs. The CDR3 is CASSQGGGPNYGYTF. For the CDR3, the DNA is TGCGCCAGCAGCCAAGGGGGAGGCCCAAACTATGGCTACACCTTC.